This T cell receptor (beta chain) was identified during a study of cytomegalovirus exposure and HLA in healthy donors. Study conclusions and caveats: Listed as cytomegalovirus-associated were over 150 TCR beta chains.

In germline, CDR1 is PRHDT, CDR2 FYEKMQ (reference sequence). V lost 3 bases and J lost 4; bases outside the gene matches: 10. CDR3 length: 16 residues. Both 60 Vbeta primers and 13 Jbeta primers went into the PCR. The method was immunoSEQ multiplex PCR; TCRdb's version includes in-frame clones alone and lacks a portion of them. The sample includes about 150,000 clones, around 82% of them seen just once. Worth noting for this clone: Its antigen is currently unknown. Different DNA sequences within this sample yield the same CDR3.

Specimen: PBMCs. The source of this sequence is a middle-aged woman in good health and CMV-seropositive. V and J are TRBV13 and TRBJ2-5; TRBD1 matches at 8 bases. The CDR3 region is CASSLSGQGRRETQYF. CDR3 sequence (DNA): TGTGCCAGCAGCTTGTCTGGACAGGGAAGGAGAGAGACCCAGTACTTC.